A selection of T cell receptor beta chains follows, all from one sample in a study of T cell repertoires in cytomegalovirus infection. Each CDR3 protein gets one entry after TCRdb re-called the reads with MiXCR. Of roughly 240,000 distinct CDR3 sequences in the sample, approximately 7% were seen once. Sequenced material: PBMCs. The source of these receptors is a human donor in good health (CMV status not recorded). Some clones in this sample may be carry-over from other donors' samples. Each CDR3 is given without its conserved first and last residue.

v_gene,CDR3aa
TRBV20-1,SARVLAGDTDTQY
TRBV28,AVGRLNQPQH
TRBV6-6,ASSYGGHQPQH
TRBV29-1,SVGDGTLYGYT
TRBV7-2,ASSLQGLTGELF
TRBV27,ASSSSDRQDYT
TRBV6-5,ASSYGGLEQY
TRBV10-3,AIAGGNSGNTIY
TRBV12-3/TRBV12-4,ASSLGLASNEQF
TRBV28,ASSLSLGQISYEQY
TRBV6-2/TRBV6-3,ASSPSITEAPYGYT
TRBV7-9,ASSSSRDSGEKLF
TRBV6-2/TRBV6-3,ASSYDTYEQY
TRBV4-1,ASSPLGFGATNEKLF
TRBV9,ASSARDSPSSTDTQY
TRBV27,ASSFLTGFQETQY
TRBV20-1,SARPGNTEAF
TRBV12-3/TRBV12-4,ASSFADRGNTGELF
TRBV28,ASLTQGYNEQF
TRBV19,ASSIVRGQNTGELF
TRBV2,ASSDGGEWDEKLF
TRBV29-1,SVRGDRVFQETQY
TRBV5-6,ASSLAGLPTATSDEQF
TRBV7-2,ASSGVAGSYEQY
TRBV5-1,ASSLGPSGNNEQF
TRBV29-1,SAGGANYGYT
TRBV20-1,SARLAGGSETQY
TRBV6-5,ASSRGQAAYQPQH
TRBV11-3,ASSTGLSGNTIY
TRBV7-6,ASSLGVSGLRGDTEAF
TRBV5-1,ASSLVQGSDTGELF